The rows below give T cell receptor beta chains drawn from one sample of a study of vaccination effects on CD4 cells after COVID-19. Generated by immunoSEQ multiplex PCR, the TCRdb table keeps only in-frame clones and is missing some. Of roughly 24,000 clones in the sample, around 69% were seen once. Their antigen targets remain unknown. Material: CD4+ T cells from PBMCs cultured with SARS-CoV-2 spike peptides, obtained before COVID-19 vaccination. These receptors originate from a human donor who had a prior SARS-CoV-2 infection. Both conserved end residues are part of each CDR3. D genes are given only for firm matches. Some rows have no size entry. The others give once, few or many, or a class for an expanded clone.

>.|.|TRBV7-3|TRBJ2-1
CASRSPGPYNEQFF
TGTGCCAGCAGGTCTCCGGGGCCGTACAATGAGCAGTTCTTC
>.|.|TRBV6-5|TRBJ1-1
CASSDRRGTEAFF
TGTGCCAGCAGCGACCGACGGGGTACTGAAGCTTTCTTT
>TRBD1|.|TRBV9|TRBJ2-3
CASSLTGGFGVTQYF
TGTGCCAGCAGCCTGACAGGGGGTTTTGGTGTTACGCAGTATTTT
>.|.|TRBV7-9|TRBJ2-3
CASSSNRQGRADTQYF
TGTGCCAGCAGCTCTAACCGACAGGGGAGGGCAGATACGCAGTATTTT
>TRBD1|.|TRBV7-9|TRBJ1-5
CASSPGQLNQPQHF
TGTGCCAGCAGCCCGGGACAGCTCAATCAGCCCCAGCATTTT
>TRBD1|.|TRBV2|TRBJ1-2
CASHGTGSYGYTF
TGTGCCAGCCACGGGACAGGATCCTATGGCTACACCTTC
>TRBD1|once|TRBV7-2|TRBJ2-1
CASTPRTGIYDEQFF
TGTGCCAGCACCCCCAGGACAGGGATTTATGATGAGCAGTTCTTC
>.|.|TRBV7-7|TRBJ2-5
CASSLGGTVQETQYF
TGTGCTAGCAGCTTAGGTGGGACGGTCCAAGAGACCCAGTACTTC
>.|few|TRBV5-5|TRBJ1-1
CASSLESESLNTEAFF
TGTGCCAGCAGCTTGGAGAGCGAGAGCCTTAACACTGAAGCTTTCTTT
>.|few|TRBV30|TRBJ2-4
CAWSPSYSVNIQYF
TGTGCCTGGAGTCCAAGTTATTCTGTGAACATTCAGTACTTC
>.|.|TRBV15|TRBJ2-7
CATSREWSRLDYEQYF
TGTGCCACCAGCAGAGAATGGTCTAGGCTTGATTACGAGCAGTACTTC
>.|few|TRBV5-4|TRBJ1-6
CASSSGTGGFANSPLHF
TGTGCCAGCAGCTCGGGAACGGGGGGATTCGCTAATTCACCCCTCCACTTT
>.|.|TRBV19|TRBJ1-6
CATGTRSNSPLHF
TGTGCCACCGGGACACGCAGTAATTCACCCCTCCACTTT
>.|.|TRBV5-6|TRBJ2-7
CASSFVLNYEQYF
TGTGCCAGCAGCTTCGTCTTGAACTACGAGCAGTACTTC
>.|few|TRBV18|TRBJ1-1
CASSRQLGAMNTEAFF
TGTGCCAGCTCACGCCAGTTGGGGGCAATGAACACTGAAGCTTTCTTT
>TRBD2|.|TRBV5-4|TRBJ2-3
CASSWDYSSTDTQYF
TGTGCCAGCAGCTGGGACTACTCTAGCACAGATACGCAGTATTTT
>TRBD2|.|TRBV7-9|TRBJ2-2
CASSPKLAGGPRGTGELFF
TGTGCCAGCAGCCCAAAACTAGCGGGTGGCCCCAGGGGCACCGGGGAGCTGTTTTTT
>.|few|TRBV7-2|TRBJ2-1
CASSAPRTGDNYNEQFF
TGTGCCAGCAGCGCCCCGCGAACGGGAGATAACTACAATGAGCAGTTCTTC
>TRBD1|.|TRBV6-5|TRBJ1-6
CATNRQGSSPLHF
TGTGCCACCAACCGACAGGGAAGTTCACCCCTCCACTTT
>TRBD2|.|TRBV5-1|TRBJ2-2
CASSWGLAGDIGELFF
TGCGCCAGCAGCTGGGGACTAGCGGGAGATATCGGGGAGCTGTTTTTT